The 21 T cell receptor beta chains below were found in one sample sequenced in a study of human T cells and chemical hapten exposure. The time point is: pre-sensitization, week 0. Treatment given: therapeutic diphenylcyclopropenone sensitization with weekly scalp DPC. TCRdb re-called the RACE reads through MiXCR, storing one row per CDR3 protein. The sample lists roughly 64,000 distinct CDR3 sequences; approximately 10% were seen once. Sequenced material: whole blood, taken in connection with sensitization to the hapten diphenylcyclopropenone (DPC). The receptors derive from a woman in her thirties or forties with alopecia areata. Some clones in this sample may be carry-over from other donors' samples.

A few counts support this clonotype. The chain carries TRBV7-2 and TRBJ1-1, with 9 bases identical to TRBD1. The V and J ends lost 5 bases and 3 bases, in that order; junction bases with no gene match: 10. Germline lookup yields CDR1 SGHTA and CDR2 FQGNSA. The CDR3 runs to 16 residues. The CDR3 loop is CASSQGTGKGYTEAFF. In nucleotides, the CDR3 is TGTGCCAGCAGCCAAGGGACAGGGAAGGGATACACTGAAGCTTTCTTT.

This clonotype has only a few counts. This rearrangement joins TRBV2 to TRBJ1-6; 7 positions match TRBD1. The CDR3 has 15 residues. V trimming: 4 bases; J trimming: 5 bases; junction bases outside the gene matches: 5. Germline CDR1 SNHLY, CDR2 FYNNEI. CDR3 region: CASSAPTGNNSPLHF. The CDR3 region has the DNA TGTGCCAGCAGTGCCCCGACAGGGAATAATTCACCCCTCCACTTT.

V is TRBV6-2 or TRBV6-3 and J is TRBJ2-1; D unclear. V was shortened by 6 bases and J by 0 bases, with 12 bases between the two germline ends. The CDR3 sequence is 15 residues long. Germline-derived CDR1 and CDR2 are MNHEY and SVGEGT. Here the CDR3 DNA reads TGTGCCAGCAGCCTACTCGCAAGCTCCTACAATGAGCAGTTCTTC. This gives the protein CASSLLASSYNEQFF.

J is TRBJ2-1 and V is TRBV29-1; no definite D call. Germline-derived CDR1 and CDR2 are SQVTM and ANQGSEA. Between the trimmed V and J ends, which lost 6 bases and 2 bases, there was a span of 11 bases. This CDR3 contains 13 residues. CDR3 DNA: TGCAGCGTAGAGGTGATAGCCTACAATGAGCAGTTCTTC. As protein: CSVEVIAYNEQFF.

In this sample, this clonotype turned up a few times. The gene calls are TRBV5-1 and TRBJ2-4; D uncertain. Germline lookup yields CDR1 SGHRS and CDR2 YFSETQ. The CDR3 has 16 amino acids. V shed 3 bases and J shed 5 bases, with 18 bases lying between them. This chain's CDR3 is CASSSTPGPSENIQYF. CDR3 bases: TGCGCCAGCAGCTCCACGCCCGGCCCGTCGGAAAACATTCAGTACTTC.

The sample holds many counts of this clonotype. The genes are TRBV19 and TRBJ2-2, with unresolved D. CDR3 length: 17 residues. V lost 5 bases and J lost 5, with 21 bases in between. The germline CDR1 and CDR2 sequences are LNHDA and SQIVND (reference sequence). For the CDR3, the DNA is TGTGCCAGTAGTCCCTGGACCTCGGAGCCCGTTACCGGGGAGCTGTTTTTT. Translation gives CASSPWTSEPVTGELFF.

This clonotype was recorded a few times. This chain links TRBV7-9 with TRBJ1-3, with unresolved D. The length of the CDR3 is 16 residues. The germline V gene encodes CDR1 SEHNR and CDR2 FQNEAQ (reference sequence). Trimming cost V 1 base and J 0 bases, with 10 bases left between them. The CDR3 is CASSLEGPSSGNTIYF. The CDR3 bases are TGTGCCAGCAGCTTAGAAGGTCCAAGCTCTGGAAACACCATATATTTT.

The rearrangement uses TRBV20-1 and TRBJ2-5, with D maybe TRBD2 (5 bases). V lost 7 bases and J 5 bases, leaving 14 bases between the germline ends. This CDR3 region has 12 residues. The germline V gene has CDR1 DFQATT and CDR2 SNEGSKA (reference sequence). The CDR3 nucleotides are TGCAGTGTTAAGAGGGCCGCTGAGACCCAGTACTTC. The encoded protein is CSVKRAAETQYF.

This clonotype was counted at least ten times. This chain's CDR3 is CASSDGSQGYNEQFF. Written as DNA, the CDR3 is TGTGCCAGCAGTGACGGATCCCAGGGTTACAATGAGCAGTTCTTC. This chain links TRBV6-4 with TRBJ2-1; a possible D gene is TRBD1 (5 bases). Germline CDR1 and CDR2: MRHNA and SNTAGT. Trimming took off 2 bases at V and 4 bases at J, with 12 bases between the two ends. This CDR3 spans 15 amino acids.

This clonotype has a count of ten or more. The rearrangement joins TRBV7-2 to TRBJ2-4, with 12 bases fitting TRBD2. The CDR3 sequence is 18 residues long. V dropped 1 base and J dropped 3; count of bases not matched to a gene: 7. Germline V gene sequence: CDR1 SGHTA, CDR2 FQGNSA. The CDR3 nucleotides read TGTGCCAGCAGCTTAGGACGCCTAGCGGGAGGGGGCAAAAACATTCAGTACTTC. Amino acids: CASSLGRLAGGGKNIQYF.

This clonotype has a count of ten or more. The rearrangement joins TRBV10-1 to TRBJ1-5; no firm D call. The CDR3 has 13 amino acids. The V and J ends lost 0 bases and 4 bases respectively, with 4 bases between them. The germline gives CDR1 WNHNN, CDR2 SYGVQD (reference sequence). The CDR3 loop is CASSESRNQPQHF. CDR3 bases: TGCGCCAGCAGTGAGTCCCGGAATCAGCCCCAGCATTTT.

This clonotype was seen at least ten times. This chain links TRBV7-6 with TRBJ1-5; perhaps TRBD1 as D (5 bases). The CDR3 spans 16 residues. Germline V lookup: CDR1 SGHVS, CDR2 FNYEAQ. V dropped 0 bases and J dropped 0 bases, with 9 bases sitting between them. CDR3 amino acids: CASSLAPGFSNQPQHF. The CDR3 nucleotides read TGTGCCAGCAGCTTAGCGCCAGGGTTTAGCAATCAGCCCCAGCATTTT.

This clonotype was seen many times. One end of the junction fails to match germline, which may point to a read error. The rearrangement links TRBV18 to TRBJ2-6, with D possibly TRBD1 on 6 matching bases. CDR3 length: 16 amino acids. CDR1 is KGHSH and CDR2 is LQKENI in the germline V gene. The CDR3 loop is CASSPQGPSGANVLTF. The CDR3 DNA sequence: TGTGCCAGCTCGCCACAGGGACCCTCTGGGGCCAACGTCCTGACTTTC.

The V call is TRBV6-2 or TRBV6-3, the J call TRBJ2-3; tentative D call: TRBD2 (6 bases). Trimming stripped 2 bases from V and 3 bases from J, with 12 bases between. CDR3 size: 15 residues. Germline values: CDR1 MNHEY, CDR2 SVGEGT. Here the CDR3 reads CASSYQMGRTDTQYF. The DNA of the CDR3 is TGTGCCAGCAGTTACCAGATGGGGAGGACAGATACGCAGTATTTT.

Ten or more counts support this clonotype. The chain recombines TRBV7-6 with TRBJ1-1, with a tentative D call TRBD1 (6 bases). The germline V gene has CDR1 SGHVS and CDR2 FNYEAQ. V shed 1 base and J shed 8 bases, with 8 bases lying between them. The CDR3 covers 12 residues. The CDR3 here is CASSLVGAEAFF. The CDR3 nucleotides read TGTGCCAGCAGCTTAGTGGGGGCGGAAGCTTTCTTT.

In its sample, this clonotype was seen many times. This chain's CDR3 is CASSMRAAPEQYF. DNA of the CDR3: TGTGCCAGTAGTATGCGGGCAGCACCCGAGCAGTACTTC. The chain carries TRBV19 and TRBJ2-7; perhaps TRBD2 as D (5 bases). CDR1 is LNHDA, CDR2 SQIVND, per germline (reference sequence). This CDR3 spans 13 amino acids. Between the trimmed V and J ends, which lost 3 bases and 6 bases, there was a span of 12 bases.

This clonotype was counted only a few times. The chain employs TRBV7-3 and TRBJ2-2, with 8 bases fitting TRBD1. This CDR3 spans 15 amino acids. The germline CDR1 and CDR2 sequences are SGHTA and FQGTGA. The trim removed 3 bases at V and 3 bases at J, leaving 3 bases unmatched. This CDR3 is CASSFRGPDTGELFF. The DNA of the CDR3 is TGTGCCAGCAGCTTCAGGGGGCCCGACACCGGGGAGCTGTTTTTT. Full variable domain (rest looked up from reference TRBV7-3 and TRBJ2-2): GAGVSQTPSNKVTEKGKYVELRCDPISGHTALYWYRQSLGQGPEFLIYFQGTGAADDSGLPNDRFFAVRPEGSVSTLKIQRTERGDSAVYLCASSFRGPDTGELFFGEGSRLTVL.

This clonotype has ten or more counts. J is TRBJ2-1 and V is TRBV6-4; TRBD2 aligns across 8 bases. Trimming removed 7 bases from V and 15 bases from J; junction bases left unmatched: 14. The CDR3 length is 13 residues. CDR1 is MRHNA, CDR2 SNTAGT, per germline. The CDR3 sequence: CASIRPLAGRWFF. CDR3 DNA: TGTGCCAGCATCCGCCCGCTAGCGGGTCGGTGGTTCTTC.

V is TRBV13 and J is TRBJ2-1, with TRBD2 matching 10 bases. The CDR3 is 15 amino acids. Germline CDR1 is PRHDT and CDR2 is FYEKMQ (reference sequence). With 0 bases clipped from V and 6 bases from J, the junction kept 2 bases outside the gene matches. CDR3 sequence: CASSLGSGGANEQFF. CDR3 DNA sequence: TGTGCCAGCAGCTTAGGCAGCGGGGGGGCCAATGAGCAGTTCTTC.

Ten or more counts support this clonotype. The CDR3, as DNA: TGTGCCAGCAGCCAAGAAAGCGGAAACACAGATACGCAGTATTTT. Its protein is CASSQESGNTDTQYF. The V gene is TRBV14, the J gene TRBJ2-3; possible D gene TRBD2, 5 bases. CDR1 and CDR2 (germline): SGHDN, FVKESK. Trimming took 0 bases from V and 2 from J, leaving 9 bases between them. There are 15 residues in the CDR3.

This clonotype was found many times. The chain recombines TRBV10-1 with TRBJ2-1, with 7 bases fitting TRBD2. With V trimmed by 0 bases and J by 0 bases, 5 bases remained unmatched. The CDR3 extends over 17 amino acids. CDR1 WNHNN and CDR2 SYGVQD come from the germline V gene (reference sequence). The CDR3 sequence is CASSESRRTSSYNEQFF. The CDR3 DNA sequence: TGCGCCAGCAGTGAGTCGCGGCGGACTAGCTCCTACAATGAGCAGTTCTTC.